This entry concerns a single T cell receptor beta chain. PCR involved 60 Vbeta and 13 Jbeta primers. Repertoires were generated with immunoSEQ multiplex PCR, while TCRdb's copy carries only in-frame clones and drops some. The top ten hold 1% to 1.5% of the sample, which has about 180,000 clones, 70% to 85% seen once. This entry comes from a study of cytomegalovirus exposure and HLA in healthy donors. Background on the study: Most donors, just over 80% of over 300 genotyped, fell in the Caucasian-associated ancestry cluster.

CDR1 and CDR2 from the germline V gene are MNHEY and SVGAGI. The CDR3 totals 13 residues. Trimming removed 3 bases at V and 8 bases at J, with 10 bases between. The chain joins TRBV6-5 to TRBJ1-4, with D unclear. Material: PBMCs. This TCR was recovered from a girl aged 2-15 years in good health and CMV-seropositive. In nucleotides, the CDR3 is TGTGCCAGCAGTTATTTTTCTGGCGAAAAACTGTTTTTT. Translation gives CASSYFSGEKLFF.